This entry describes one T cell receptor (beta chain). These data are taken from a study of blood T cell repertoires in COVID-19. Overall study: From T cells, B-cell-depleted T cells, or PBMCs came the material, which was cDNA or gDNA.

Trimming took off 8 bases at V and 0 bases at J, with 11 bases between the two ends. The CDR3 sequence is 14 residues long. Germline CDR1 reads MNHEY; CDR2 reads SMNVEV (reference sequence). Donors were grouped by their self-reported clinical history. Assay used: immunoSEQ multiplex PCR; TCRdb lists only in-frame clones, some missing. Of about 230,000 clones listed, approximately 89% are singletons. The TCR originated in a woman aged 25 to 39 who had been exposed to COVID-19. The rearrangement joins TRBV27 to TRBJ2-1; D is unclear. Sample: PBMCs or T cells enriched from blood (not recorded which). The CDR3 DNA reads as TGTGCCAGCTTTACGTATAGCTCCTACAATGAGCAGTTCTTC. Protein: CASFTYSSYNEQFF.